The rows below give T cell receptor beta chains drawn from one sample of a study of T cells in Graves' hyperthyroidism and ophthalmopathy. TCRdb ran MiXCR on the multiplex PCR reads and lists one entry per CDR3 protein. The repertoire consists of 550,000 to 700,000 distinct CDR3 sequences, with around 42% occurring once and the leading ten covering 15% to 20%. Sequences were obtained from peripheral blood or thyroid tissue (not recorded which). These TCRs come from an adult woman with Graves' disease, either hyperthyroidism or ophthalmopathy (not recorded which). The CDR3 runs from the conserved cysteine through the conserved F or W. The D gene is left open where the match is weak. Where a row states a size, it is once, few, many or the class of an expanded clone; other rows omit it.

NA	TRBV29-1	TRBD2	TRBJ2-5	CSVERTATSEIGVETQYF	TGCAGCGTTGAACGGACCGCGACTAGCGAGATCGGGGTGGAGACCCAGTACTTC
many	TRBV27	NA	TRBJ2-5	CASGNREETQYF	TGTGCCAGCGGAAACAGGGAAGAGACCCAGTACTTC
NA	TRBV20-1	NA	TRBJ1-2	CSARGQAGYTF	TGCAGTGCTAGGGGCCAGGCTGGCTACACCTTC
NA	TRBV6-1	NA	TRBJ2-3	CASIYGIVGTDTQYF	TGTGCCAGCATTTACGGGATTGTGGGAACAGATACGCAGTATTTT
NA	TRBV10-3	TRBD2	TRBJ2-7	CAIREVLAGKYEQYF	TGTGCCATCAGGGAGGTTTTAGCGGGAAAGTACGAGCAGTACTTC
many	TRBV11-2	TRBD1	TRBJ2-2	CASSLLGQAGNTGELFF	TGTGCCAGCAGCTTACTGGGACAGGCCGGAAACACCGGGGAGCTGTTTTTT
many	TRBV5-8	NA	TRBJ2-5	CASTGGRGRFEETQYF	TGTGCCAGCACCGGGGGGCGAGGGAGGTTTGAAGAGACCCAGTACTTC
once	TRBV7-8	NA	TRBJ1-1	CASSLVGGAQAFF	TGTGCCAGCAGCTTAGTGGGGGGGGCCCAAGCTTTCTTT
NA	TRBV7-6	NA	TRBJ2-7	CASSYSPDRGRYEQYF	TGTGCCAGCAGTTACTCTCCGGACCGAGGCCGCTACGAGCAGTACTTC
NA	TRBV28	NA	TRBJ2-5	CASSSNGPTIGETQYF	TGTGCCAGCAGCTCGAACGGCCCGACTATCGGAGAGACCCAGTACTTC
NA	TRBV20-1	TRBD1	TRBJ1-2	CSAVQGGGNGYTF	TGCAGTGCTGTACAGGGGGGGGGCAATGGCTACACCTTC
many	TRBV7-2	NA	TRBJ1-6	CASTRGSSPLHF	TGTGCCAGCACCAGGGGTTCGTCACCCCTCCACTTT
many	TRBV14	NA	TRBJ2-2	CASSQEGSLSTFDTGELFF	TGTGCCAGCAGCCAAGAGGGCAGTTTATCCACGTTTGACACCGGGGAGCTGTTTTTT
many	TRBV20-1	NA	TRBJ1-1	CSAHENTEAFF	TGCAGTGCCCACGAGAACACTGAAGCTTTCTTT
few	TRBV10-3	NA	TRBJ1-2	CAISVEVNDGYTF	TGTGCCATCAGTGTCGAGGTTAACGATGGCTACACCTTC
few	TRBV24-1	NA	TRBJ2-3	CATSEERTTDTQYF	TGTGCCACCAGTGAGGAGCGGACCACAGATACGCAGTATTTT
many	TRBV2	TRBD1	TRBJ1-4	CASRNGQGEIVNNEKLFF	TGTGCCAGCAGAAACGGACAGGGCGAAATTGTTAATAATGAAAAACTGTTTTTT
NA	TRBV20-1	NA	TRBJ2-3	CSARHRSETDTQYF	TGCAGTGCTAGGCATAGGAGCGAAACAGATACGCAGTATTTT
NA	TRBV9	NA	TRBJ1-1	CASSVWTSTEAFF	TGTGCCAGCAGCGTTTGGACAAGCACTGAAGCTTTCTTT
NA	TRBV10-3	NA	TRBJ2-7	CAVGQTYEQYF	TGTGCCGTCGGACAGACCTACGAGCAGTACTTC
few	TRBV15	NA	TRBJ1-1	CAIMHSGTQNGAFF	TGTGCCATCATGCACTCCGGGACCCAGAATGGAGCTTTCTTT
NA	TRBV9	NA	TRBJ2-6	CASSVGQGGGANVLTF	TGTGCCAGCAGCGTAGGGCAGGGAGGTGGGGCCAACGTCCTGACTTTC
NA	TRBV29-1	NA	TRBJ2-5	CSGLTRKTQYF	TGCAGCGGATTGACAAGGAAGACCCAGTACTTC
NA	TRBV2	NA	TRBJ1-5	CASSQERGNQPQHF	TGTGCCAGCAGCCAAGAAAGGGGGAATCAGCCCCAGCATTTT
NA	TRBV10-1	TRBD1	TRBJ1-1	CASSAIRDSLNTEAFF	TGCGCCAGCAGTGCAATCCGGGACAGCTTGAACACTGAAGCTTTCTTT
many	TRBV5-5	NA	TRBJ1-1	CASITLVGGWNTEAFF	TGTGCCAGCATTACTCTGGTAGGGGGGTGGAACACTGAAGCTTTCTTT
NA	TRBV10-3	NA	TRBJ1-1	CASSHPSRRGIAFF	TGTGCCAGCAGCCACCCATCCAGGCGGGGTATCGCTTTCTTT
many	TRBV6-6	TRBD1	TRBJ2-2	CASRLQGVTGELFF	TGTGCCAGCAGATTACAGGGGGTAACCGGGGAGCTGTTTTTT
NA	TRBV20-1	TRBD2	TRBJ2-5	CSASSGRASWDQETQYF	TGCAGTGCAAGTAGCGGGAGGGCCTCGTGGGACCAAGAGACCCAGTACTTC
few	TRBV29-1	NA	TRBJ2-7	CSGSPGPSYEQYF	TGCAGCGGCTCCCCGGGGCCTTCCTACGAGCAGTACTTC
few	TRBV12-3/TRBV12-4	NA	TRBJ2-7	CASSPGRGQYF	TGTGCCAGCAGTCCCGGGAGAGGGCAGTACTTC
many	TRBV3-1	NA	TRBJ1-5	CASSQASNQPQHF	TGTGCCAGCAGCCAGGCGAGCAATCAGCCCCAGCATTTT
NA	TRBV29-1	TRBD1	TRBJ2-5	CSAWDRGLETQYF	TGCAGCGCATGGGACAGGGGGCTGGAGACCCAGTACTTC
NA	TRBV12-3/TRBV12-4	NA	TRBJ2-5	CASSLGEGWETQYF	TGTGCCAGCAGTTTAGGAGAGGGATGGGAGACCCAGTACTTC
once	TRBV7-8	TRBD1	TRBJ2-5	CASSPRTGPSKETQYF	TGTGCCAGCAGCCCCCGGACAGGGCCGTCAAAAGAGACCCAGTACTTC
NA	TRBV5-6	TRBD2	TRBJ2-7	CASSFLAGTTYEQYF	TGTGCCAGCAGCTTTCTAGCGGGAACAACCTACGAGCAGTACTTC
NA	TRBV29-1	TRBD2	TRBJ2-2	CSLTSGRITGELFF	TGCAGCTTGACTAGCGGGAGGATTACCGGGGAGCTGTTTTTT
few	TRBV28	NA	TRBJ1-2	CASSSADPARGYTF	TGTGCCAGCAGTTCCGCGGACCCTGCCCGCGGCTACACCTTC
NA	TRBV3-1	NA	TRBJ2-7	CASREIPRYYEQYF	TGTGCCAGCAGAGAGATTCCGCGGTACTACGAGCAGTACTTC
many	TRBV11-2	TRBD2	TRBJ2-7	CASSPIAGGREQYF	TGTGCCAGCAGCCCTATAGCGGGAGGGCGGGAGCAGTACTTC
few	TRBV27	TRBD1	TRBJ1-2	CASSLFGTGSGNYGYTF	TGTGCCAGCAGTTTATTTGGGACAGGGTCTGGTAACTATGGCTACACCTTC
many	TRBV15	NA	TRBJ1-4	CATSRGTLTNEKLFF	TGTGCCACCAGCAGAGGGACACTTACTAATGAAAAACTGTTTTTT
few	TRBV20-1	NA	TRBJ1-5	CSARDLRAGLFSNQPQHF	TGCAGTGCTAGAGACCTGAGGGCTGGCCTATTTAGCAATCAGCCCCAGCATTTT
few	TRBV7-9	NA	TRBJ1-1	CASSFGAGVLGEAFF	TGTGCCAGCAGCTTCGGAGCAGGGGTATTAGGTGAAGCTTTCTTT
many	TRBV6-5	TRBD1	TRBJ1-3	CASKKQGVSGNTIYF	TGTGCCAGCAAGAAACAGGGGGTCTCTGGAAACACCATATATTTT
NA	TRBV10-3	TRBD2	TRBJ2-5	CAISPTHRTSGRGTQYF	TGTGCCATCAGTCCCACCCACCGGACTAGCGGGAGAGGGACCCAGTACTTC
NA	TRBV25-1	TRBD2	TRBJ2-6	CASRTRLAGGGGANVLTF	TGTGCCAGCAGAACTAGACTAGCGGGAGGAGGTGGGGCCAACGTCCTGACTTTC
few	TRBV5-4	NA	TRBJ2-2	CASSLANLGELFF	TGTGCCAGCAGCTTGGCCAACCTCGGGGAGCTGTTTTTT
NA	TRBV10-3	TRBD2	TRBJ2-5	CAISARTSGSGQTQYF	TGTGCCATCAGTGCCCGAACTAGCGGGAGTGGCCAGACCCAGTACTTC
many	TRBV3-1	NA	TRBJ1-1	CASSQDPGTEAFF	TGTGCCAGCAGCCAAGATCCGGGGACTGAAGCTTTCTTT
NA	TRBV11-2	TRBD1	TRBJ1-2	CASSLRTGGGGYTF	TGTGCCAGCAGCTTACGGACAGGGGGTGGTGGCTACACCTTC
few	TRBV10-3	TRBD2	TRBJ2-3	CAIRTSSGGFTDTQYF	TGTGCCATCAGAACCTCTAGCGGGGGATTTACAGATACGCAGTATTTT
many	TRBV27	NA	TRBJ2-5	CASRRLGSTQYF	TGTGCCAGCAGGCGTTTAGGGTCCACCCAGTACTTC